These T cell receptor beta chains were read from a single sample in a study of blood T cell repertoires in COVID-19. This table comes from immunoSEQ multiplex PCR, and its TCRdb copy is limited to in-frame clones, with some not included. Among roughly 230,000 clones listed, 80% to 85% were seen once. Material: PBMCs or T cells enriched from blood (not recorded which). The receptors come from a man aged 45-60 years who had recovered from COVID-19. CDR3s include the opening cysteine and the closing phenylalanine or tryptophan. The D gene is left open where the match is weak. Only some rows state a clone size, as once, few, many or a class for expanded clones.

v_gene	j_gene	abundance	len	d_gene	CDR3nt	CDR3aa
TRBV7-8	TRBJ1-1	NA	17	TRBD1	TGTGCCAGCAGCCCTTATAGACAGGGTGGGAAGTACACTGAAGCTTTCTTT	CASSPYRQGGKYTEAFF
TRBV2	TRBJ2-7	NA	12	NA	TGTGCCAGCAGTGAGGCGGGCCACGAGCAGTACTTC	CASSEAGHEQYF
TRBV9	TRBJ2-2	NA	16	TRBD2	TGTGCCAGCAGCGCCCTACGACTAGCACACACCGGGGAGCTGTTTTTT	CASSALRLAHTGELFF
TRBV5-1	TRBJ2-7	NA	15	TRBD2	TGCGCCAGCAGCTTGGTAGTAGCGGGAGGCTACGAGCAGTACTTC	CASSLVVAGGYEQYF
TRBV12-3/TRBV12-4	TRBJ1-2	few	13	NA	TGTGCCAGCAACGGCCAATATGGAGGTGGCTACACCTTC	CASNGQYGGGYTF
TRBV7-9	TRBJ1-6	NA	16	TRBD1	TGTGCCAGCAGCTCTCCGCGGGGGACAGGGGGTTCACCCCTCCACTTT	CASSSPRGTGGSPLHF
TRBV7-2	TRBJ1-2	NA	16	TRBD1	TGTGCCAGCAGCTTAGACCCCACAGGGGCCGGCTATGGCTACACCTTC	CASSLDPTGAGYGYTF
TRBV29-1	TRBJ1-5	NA	13	TRBD1	TGCAGCGTCTCCGGGACAGACAATCAGCCCCAGCATTTT	CSVSGTDNQPQHF
TRBV18	TRBJ1-5	NA	15	TRBD1	TGTGCCAGCTCACCGAGGACAGGGGGTGATCAGCCCCAGCATTTT	CASSPRTGGDQPQHF
TRBV29-1	TRBJ2-3	NA	13	TRBD2	TGCAGTGGGCTAGCGGGAGCACAAGATACGCAGTATTTT	CSGLAGAQDTQYF
TRBV10-3	TRBJ1-1	NA	13	NA	TGTGCCATCAGTGCACAGCTAACGGCTGAAGCTTTCTTT	CAISAQLTAEAFF
TRBV10-3	TRBJ1-5	NA	13	TRBD1	TGTGCCATCAGTTACAGGGGTTGGGAGCCCCAGCATTTT	CAISYRGWEPQHF
TRBV7-6	TRBJ1-5	NA	16	NA	TGTGCCAGCAGCTTAGGAGAGGGATTAAGCAATCAGCCCCAGCATTTT	CASSLGEGLSNQPQHF
TRBV7-3	TRBJ1-5	NA	13	NA	TGTGCCAGCAGCTTAGACAGGTTCAAGCCCCAGCATTTT	CASSLDRFKPQHF
TRBV27	TRBJ1-2	NA	14	TRBD1	TGTGCCAGCTGTTCGACAGGGGGGCTCTATGGCTACACCTTC	CASCSTGGLYGYTF
TRBV7-3	TRBJ1-1	NA	13	NA	TGTGCCAGCAGCTTGGGGGGAACGGGTGAAGCTTTCTTT	CASSLGGTGEAFF
TRBV27	TRBJ2-7	NA	16	TRBD2	TGTGCCAGCAGTTTGGTGGCTGGGGGGGGACCCTACGAGCAGTACTTC	CASSLVAGGGPYEQYF
TRBV7-2	TRBJ2-1	NA	18	TRBD2	TGTGCCAGCAGCTTCCCGGGACTAGCGGGAGGAGCCTACAATGAGCAGTTCTTC	CASSFPGLAGGAYNEQFF
TRBV27	TRBJ2-2	NA	15	NA	TGTGCCAGCCAGAAAACAGGGAATACGGGCGGGGAGCTGTTTTTT	CASQKTGNTGGELFF
TRBV5-1	TRBJ1-4	once	16	TRBD1	TGCGCCAGCAGCTTGGCGGTGGGACAGGGGAATGAAAAACTGTTTTTT	CASSLAVGQGNEKLFF
TRBV6-5	TRBJ2-1	NA	13	NA	TGTGCCAGCAGTTACTCGACTCGGAATGAGCAGTTCTTC	CASSYSTRNEQFF
TRBV7-8	TRBJ2-1	NA	18	TRBD2	TGTGCCAGCAGCCGAGGGCCATTAACGGGGGGGATAAACAATGAGCAGTTCTTC	CASSRGPLTGGINNEQFF
TRBV7-8	TRBJ2-1	NA	16	TRBD2	TGTGCCAGCAGCATTAGGACTAGAGGGATTCGGGATGAGCAGTTCTTC	CASSIRTRGIRDEQFF
TRBV7-5	TRBJ2-1	NA	20	NA	TGTGCCAGAAGCTTAGCGAAGCGGGAGGAGGTCTTCGAATCCTACAATGAGCAGTTCTTC	CARSLAKREEVFESYNEQFF
TRBV4-1	TRBJ2-7	NA	16	TRBD1	TGCGCCAGCAGCCAAGCGCGGACAGGGGCCGGGGGCGAGCAGTACTTC	CASSQARTGAGGEQYF
TRBV5-1	TRBJ1-1	NA	15	NA	TGCGCCAGCAGCTCAGGGGAACAGGTGAACACTGAAGCTTTCTTT	CASSSGEQVNTEAFF
TRBV7-9	TRBJ2-7	NA	14	NA	TGTGCCAGCAGCTTTTCAACTAGCCGGGACGAGCAGTACTTC	CASSFSTSRDEQYF
TRBV11-3	TRBJ2-1	NA	17	TRBD1	TGTGCCAGCAGCCCCCGGGAAGGGACAGAGGCCTACAATGAGCAGTTCTTC	CASSPREGTEAYNEQFF
TRBV7-6	TRBJ2-7	NA	15	NA	TGTGCCAGCAGCCGCTTCTCCGCCGGACAGTACGAGCAGTACTTC	CASSRFSAGQYEQYF
TRBV5-3	TRBJ1-5	NA	15	NA	TGTGCCAGAAGCCACTGGAGGGGAAGCAATCAGCCCCAGCATTTT	CARSHWRGSNQPQHF
TRBV5-1	TRBJ2-7	NA	15	TRBD1	TGCGCCAGCAGAAACACCTCCGGGACAGCCGCCGCGCAGTACTTC	CASRNTSGTAAAQYF
TRBV2	TRBJ2-5	NA	12	TRBD1	TGTGCCACCGGGACAGGGAAAGAGACCCAGTACTTC	CATGTGKETQYF
TRBV5-1	TRBJ1-4	NA	15	TRBD1	TGCGCCAGCAGCTTGGGACAGGGGGCTAATGAAAAACTGTTTTTT	CASSLGQGANEKLFF
TRBV28	TRBJ1-5	NA	14	NA	TGTGCCAGCAGTTGGCAGGGAATCAATCAGCCCCAGCATTTT	CASSWQGINQPQHF
TRBV3-1/TRBV3-2	TRBJ2-5	NA	18	TRBD2	TGTGCCAGCAGCCAAGATTCAAGTGGGAGGGGTTTCGGGGAGACCCAGTACTTC	CASSQDSSGRGFGETQYF
TRBV5-1	TRBJ1-6	NA	16	NA	TGCGCCAGCAGCTGGAGTCGACAGGCCTATAATTCACCCCTCCACTTT	CASSWSRQAYNSPLHF
TRBV28	TRBJ2-1	NA	15	TRBD1	TGTGCCAGCATCTTTGGTAGGGGGCTTTTCAATGAGCAGTTCTTC	CASIFGRGLFNEQFF
TRBV28	TRBJ1-2	NA	15	NA	TGTGCCAGCAGTCGCCATAGGAACAGGTACTATGGCTACACCTTC	CASSRHRNRYYGYTF
TRBV7-9	TRBJ2-7	NA	16	NA	TGTGCCAGCAGTAGACCGACCCAGGCGTTCTGGGACGAGCAGTACTTC	CASSRPTQAFWDEQYF
TRBV12-5	TRBJ1-2	NA	15	NA	TGTGCTAGTGGTTTGGCCCGACAGAAAAACTATGGCTACACCTTC	CASGLARQKNYGYTF
TRBV11-2	TRBJ1-4	NA	17	TRBD1	TGTGCCAGCAGCTTAGATCACGGACAGGGCAGAAGTGAAAAACTGTTTTTT	CASSLDHGQGRSEKLFF
TRBV12-3/TRBV12-4	TRBJ1-2	once	12	TRBD1	TGTGCCACCTTTGGACAGGTCAATGGCTACACCTTC	CATFGQVNGYTF
TRBV19	TRBJ2-2	few	13	NA	TGTGCCAGTAGGGGGCTAGTAACGGGGGAGCTGTTTTTT	CASRGLVTGELFF
TRBV7-2	TRBJ2-7	NA	13	TRBD1	TGTGCCAGCAGCTTAGCTACAGGGGCCGAGCAGTACTTC	CASSLATGAEQYF
TRBV29-1	TRBJ1-1	NA	12	TRBD1	TGCAGCGTTGGACAGGGGGACACTGAAGCTTTCTTT	CSVGQGDTEAFF
TRBV4-1	TRBJ1-1	many	14	TRBD1	TGCGCCAGCAGCCAAGGAGGGGGCCGCGTTGAAGCTTTCTTT	CASSQGGGRVEAFF
TRBV3-1/TRBV3-2	TRBJ2-1	NA	16	TRBD1	TGTGCCAGCAGCCAAAATGCGCAGGGGGCATCGAATGAGCAGTTCTTC	CASSQNAQGASNEQFF
TRBV29-1	TRBJ2-7	NA	15	TRBD2	TGCAGCGTTGAAGGGCTAGCGGGAGGTACCTACGAGCAGTACTTC	CSVEGLAGGTYEQYF
TRBV24-1	TRBJ2-1	NA	15	TRBD1	TGTGCCACCAGTGTCTCGGGCAGGGGGCTCAATGAGCAGTTCTTC	CATSVSGRGLNEQFF
TRBV9	TRBJ2-3	few	16	TRBD2	TGTGCCAGCAGCGCAATGACTAGCGGGAGGGCAGATACGCAGTATTTT	CASSAMTSGRADTQYF
TRBV27	TRBJ1-5	NA	13	NA	TGTGCCAGCAGTTTGCAGGGGAGACAGCCCCAGCATTTT	CASSLQGRQPQHF
TRBV9	TRBJ2-7	NA	16	TRBD1	TGTGCCAGCAGCGTAGATCTGGGACAGGGCACCTACGAGCAGTACTTC	CASSVDLGQGTYEQYF
TRBV2	TRBJ2-7	NA	16	NA	TGTGCCAGCAGTGAAAGGGGGGGACGGCTGACCTACGAGCAGTACTTC	CASSERGGRLTYEQYF